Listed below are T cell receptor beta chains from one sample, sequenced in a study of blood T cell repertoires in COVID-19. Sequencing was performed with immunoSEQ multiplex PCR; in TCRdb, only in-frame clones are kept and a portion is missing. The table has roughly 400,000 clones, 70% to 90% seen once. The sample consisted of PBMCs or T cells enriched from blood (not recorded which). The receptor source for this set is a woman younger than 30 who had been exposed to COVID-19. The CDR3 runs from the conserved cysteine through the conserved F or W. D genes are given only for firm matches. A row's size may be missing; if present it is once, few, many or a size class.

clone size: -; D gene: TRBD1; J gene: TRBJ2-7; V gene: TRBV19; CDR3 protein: CASSPGTGALSYEQYF; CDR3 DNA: TGTGCCAGTAGTCCTGGGACAGGGGCCCTGTCCTACGAGCAGTACTTC
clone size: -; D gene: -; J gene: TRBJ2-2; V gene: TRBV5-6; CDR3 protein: CASKSGGAPNTGELFF; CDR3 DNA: TGTGCCAGCAAATCCGGGGGAGCGCCGAACACCGGGGAGCTGTTTTTT
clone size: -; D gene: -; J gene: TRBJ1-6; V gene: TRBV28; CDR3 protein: CASSLQGPSYNSPLHF; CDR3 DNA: TGTGCCAGCAGTTTACAGGGTCCCTCCTATAATTCACCCCTCCACTTT
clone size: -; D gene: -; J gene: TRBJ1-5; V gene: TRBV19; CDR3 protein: CASSIEQGNQPQHF; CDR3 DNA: TGTGCCAGTAGTATCGAGCAGGGCAATCAGCCCCAGCATTTT
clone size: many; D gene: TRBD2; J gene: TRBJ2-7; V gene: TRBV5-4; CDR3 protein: CATSKTGTSVYEQYF; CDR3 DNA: TGTGCCACCTCAAAAACCGGGACTAGCGTCTACGAGCAGTACTTC
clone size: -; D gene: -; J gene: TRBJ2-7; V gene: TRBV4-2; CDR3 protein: CASSQDRSYEQYF; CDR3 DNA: TGTGCCAGCAGCCAGGACAGATCCTACGAGCAGTACTTC
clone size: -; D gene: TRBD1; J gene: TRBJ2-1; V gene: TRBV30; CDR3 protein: CAWRQGGGNEQFF; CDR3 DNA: TGTGCCTGGCGACAGGGCGGTGGGAATGAGCAGTTCTTC
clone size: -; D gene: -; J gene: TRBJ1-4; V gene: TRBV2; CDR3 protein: CASSSGTSTMEKLFF; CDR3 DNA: TGTGCCAGCAGTTCCGGGACTTCGACGATGGAAAAACTGTTTTTT
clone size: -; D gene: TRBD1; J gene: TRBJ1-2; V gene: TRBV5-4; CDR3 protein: CASSWGTGGKDGYTF; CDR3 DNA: TGTGCCAGCAGCTGGGGGACAGGGGGCAAGGATGGCTACACCTTC
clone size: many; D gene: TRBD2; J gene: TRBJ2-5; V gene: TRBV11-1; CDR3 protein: CASSPPGLAGQETQYF; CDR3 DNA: TGTGCCAGCAGCCCTCCGGGACTAGCGGGGCAAGAGACCCAGTACTTC
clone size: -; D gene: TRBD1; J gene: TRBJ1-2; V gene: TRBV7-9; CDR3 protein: CASSLGSEGARGYTF; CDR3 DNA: TGTGCCAGCAGCTTAGGAAGTGAGGGGGCGCGTGGCTACACCTTC
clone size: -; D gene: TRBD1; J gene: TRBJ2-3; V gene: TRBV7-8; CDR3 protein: CASSLGYRGQGATDTQYF; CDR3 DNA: TGTGCCAGCAGCTTAGGGTACCGGGGACAGGGGGCCACAGATACGCAGTATTTT
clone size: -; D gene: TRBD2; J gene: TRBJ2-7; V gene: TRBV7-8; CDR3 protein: CASSLGGLDSPYEQYF; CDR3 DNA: TGTGCCAGCAGCTTAGGGGGACTAGATTCCCCCTACGAGCAGTACTTC
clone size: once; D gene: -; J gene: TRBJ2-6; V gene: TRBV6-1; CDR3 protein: CASSEGRASSSGANVLTF; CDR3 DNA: TGTGCCAGCAGTGAAGGCAGGGCGTCAAGCTCTGGGGCCAACGTCCTGACTTTC
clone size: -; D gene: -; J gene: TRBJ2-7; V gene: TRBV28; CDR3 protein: CASRSGTGTYEQYF; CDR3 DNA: TGTGCCAGCAGATCCGGGACTGGGACCTACGAGCAGTACTTC
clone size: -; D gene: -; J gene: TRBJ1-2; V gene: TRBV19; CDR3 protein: CASKEGHWGALTGYTF; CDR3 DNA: TGTGCCAGTAAGGAGGGTCATTGGGGAGCTTTGACTGGCTACACCTTC
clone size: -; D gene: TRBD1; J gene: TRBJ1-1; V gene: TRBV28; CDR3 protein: CASSSPQGSTEAFF; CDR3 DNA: TGTGCCAGCAGTTCTCCACAGGGGTCCACTGAAGCTTTCTTT
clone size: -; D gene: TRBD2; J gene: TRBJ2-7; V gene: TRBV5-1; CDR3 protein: CASVLSPSGGAYEQYF; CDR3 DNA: TGCGCCAGCGTCCTGAGCCCTAGCGGGGGGGCGTACGAGCAGTACTTC
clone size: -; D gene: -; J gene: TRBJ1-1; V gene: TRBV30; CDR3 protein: CAWSPGYTEAFF; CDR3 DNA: TGTGCCTGGAGTCCAGGGTACACTGAAGCTTTCTTT
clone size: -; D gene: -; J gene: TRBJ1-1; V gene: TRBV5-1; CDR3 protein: CASSSLDRNTEAFF; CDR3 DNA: TGCGCCAGCAGCTCCCTCGACAGGAACACTGAAGCTTTCTTT
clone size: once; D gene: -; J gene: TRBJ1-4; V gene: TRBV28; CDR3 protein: CASSLPGSGGEKLFF; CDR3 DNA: TGTGCCAGCAGTTTACCCGGGTCGGGGGGTGAAAAACTGTTTTTT
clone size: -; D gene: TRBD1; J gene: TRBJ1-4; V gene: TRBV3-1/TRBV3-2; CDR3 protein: CASSQGQGASEKLFF; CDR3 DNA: TGTGCCAGCAGCCAAGGACAGGGAGCCTCGGAAAAACTGTTTTTT
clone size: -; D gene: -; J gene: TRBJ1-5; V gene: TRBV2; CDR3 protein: CASSYLRGNSNQPQHF; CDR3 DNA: TGTGCCAGCAGTTACCTTAGGGGGAATAGCAATCAGCCCCAGCATTTT
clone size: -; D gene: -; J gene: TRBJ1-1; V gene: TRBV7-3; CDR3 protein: CASSPLARGNTEAFF; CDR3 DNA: TGTGCCAGCAGCCCCCTTGCCAGGGGGAACACTGAAGCTTTCTTT
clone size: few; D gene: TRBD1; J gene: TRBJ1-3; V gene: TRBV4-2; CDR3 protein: CASSRDTTGAGNTIYF; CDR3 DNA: TGTGCCAGCAGCCGCGACACCACAGGGGCTGGAAACACCATATATTTT
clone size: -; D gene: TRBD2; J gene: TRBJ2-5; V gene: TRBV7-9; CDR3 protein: CASSPFGLAGLNQETQYF; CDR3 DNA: TGTGCCAGCAGCCCCTTTGGACTAGCGGGGCTAAACCAAGAGACCCAGTACTTC
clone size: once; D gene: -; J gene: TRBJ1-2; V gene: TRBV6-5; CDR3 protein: CASSDTTNYGYTF; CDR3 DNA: TGTGCCAGCAGCGATACAACTAACTATGGCTACACCTTC
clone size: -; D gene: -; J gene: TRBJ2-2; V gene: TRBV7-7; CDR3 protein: CASSAGGNTGELFF; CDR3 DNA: TGTGCCAGCAGCGCCGGGGGGAACACCGGGGAGCTGTTTTTT
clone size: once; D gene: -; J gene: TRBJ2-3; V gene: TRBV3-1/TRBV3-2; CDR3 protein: CASSQGEGGTTDTQYF; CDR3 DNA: TGTGCCAGCAGCCAAGGGGAGGGGGGCACCACAGATACGCAGTATTTT
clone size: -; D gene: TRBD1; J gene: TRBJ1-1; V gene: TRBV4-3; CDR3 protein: CASSLGTGHTEAFF; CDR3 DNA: TGCGCCAGCAGCCTAGGGACAGGCCACACTGAAGCTTTCTTT
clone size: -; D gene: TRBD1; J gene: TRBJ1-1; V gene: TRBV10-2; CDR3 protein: CASGGTGGPNTEAFF; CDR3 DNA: TGCGCCAGCGGTGGGACAGGGGGGCCTAACACTGAAGCTTTCTTT
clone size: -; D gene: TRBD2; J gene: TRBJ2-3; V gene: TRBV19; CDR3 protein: CATQRDGTDTQYF; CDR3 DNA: TGTGCCACTCAGCGGGACGGCACAGATACGCAGTATTTT
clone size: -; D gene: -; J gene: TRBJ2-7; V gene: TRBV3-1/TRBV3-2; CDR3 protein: CASSRKLGSYEQYF; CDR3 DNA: TGTGCCAGCAGCCGCAAACTGGGGAGCTACGAGCAGTACTTC
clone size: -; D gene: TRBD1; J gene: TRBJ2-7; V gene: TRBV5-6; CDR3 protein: CASSPGQYYEQYF; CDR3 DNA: TGTGCCAGCAGCCCGGGACAGTACTACGAGCAGTACTTC
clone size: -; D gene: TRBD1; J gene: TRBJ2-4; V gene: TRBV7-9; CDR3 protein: CASSVEGTVANIQYF; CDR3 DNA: TGTGCCAGCAGCGTCGAGGGGACAGTCGCAAACATTCAGTACTTC
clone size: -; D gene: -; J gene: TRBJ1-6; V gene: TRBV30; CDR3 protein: CAWSGQLSPNSPLHF; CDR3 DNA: TGTGCCTGGAGTGGACAGCTCAGCCCTAATTCACCCCTCCACTTT
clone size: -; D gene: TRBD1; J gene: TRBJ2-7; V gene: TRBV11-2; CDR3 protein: CASSLLDRGLYEQYF; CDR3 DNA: TGTGCCAGCAGCTTATTGGACAGGGGACTCTACGAGCAGTACTTC
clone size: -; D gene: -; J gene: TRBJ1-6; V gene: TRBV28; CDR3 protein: CASKGGGSPLHF; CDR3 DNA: TGTGCCAGCAAGGGGGGGGGATCACCCCTCCACTTT
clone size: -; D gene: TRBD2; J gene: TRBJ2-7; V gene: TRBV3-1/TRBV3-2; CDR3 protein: CASSPGLADYYEQYF; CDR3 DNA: TGTGCCAGCAGCCCGGGACTAGCGGACTATTACGAGCAGTACTTC
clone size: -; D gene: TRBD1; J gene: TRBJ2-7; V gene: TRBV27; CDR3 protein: CASKLTGTGTYEQYF; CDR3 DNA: TGTGCCAGCAAACTTACCGGGACAGGGACCTACGAGCAGTACTTC
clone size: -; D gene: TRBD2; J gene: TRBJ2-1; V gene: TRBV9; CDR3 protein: CASSDGLAGGDYNEQFF; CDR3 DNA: TGTGCCAGCAGCGACGGACTAGCGGGGGGAGACTACAATGAGCAGTTCTTC
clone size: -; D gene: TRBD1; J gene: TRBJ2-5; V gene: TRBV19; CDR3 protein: CASSRTGPQETQYF; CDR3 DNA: TGTGCCAGTAGCCGGACAGGGCCCCAAGAGACCCAGTACTTC
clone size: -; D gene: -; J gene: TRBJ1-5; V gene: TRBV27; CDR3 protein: CASSRQAAANQPQHF; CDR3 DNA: TGTGCCAGCAGCCGGCAGGCAGCCGCCAATCAGCCCCAGCATTTT
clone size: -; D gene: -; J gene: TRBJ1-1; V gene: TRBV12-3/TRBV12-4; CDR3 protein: CASRRQGNTEAFF; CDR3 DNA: TGTGCCAGCAGACGGCAGGGAAACACTGAAGCTTTCTTT
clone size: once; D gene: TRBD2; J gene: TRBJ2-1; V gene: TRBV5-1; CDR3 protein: CASSLTTSGVGNEQFF; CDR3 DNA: TGCGCCAGCAGCTTAACGACTAGCGGGGTCGGCAATGAGCAGTTCTTC
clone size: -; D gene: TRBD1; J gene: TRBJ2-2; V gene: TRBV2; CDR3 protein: CASSAAGGNTGELFF; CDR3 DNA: TGTGCCAGCAGTGCGGCAGGGGGAAACACCGGGGAGCTGTTTTTT
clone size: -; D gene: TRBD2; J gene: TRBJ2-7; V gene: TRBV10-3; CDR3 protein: CAISESGLAGSYEQYF; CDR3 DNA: TGTGCCATCAGTGAGTCGGGACTAGCGGGTTCCTACGAGCAGTACTTC
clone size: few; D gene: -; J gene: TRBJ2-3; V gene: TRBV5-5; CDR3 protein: CASSLEVRATDTQYF; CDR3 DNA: TGTGCCAGCAGCTTGGAGGTGAGGGCCACAGATACGCAGTATTTT
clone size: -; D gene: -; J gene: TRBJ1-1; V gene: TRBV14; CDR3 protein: CASSQTQGTEAFF; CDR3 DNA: TGTGCCAGCAGCCAGACGCAGGGTACTGAAGCTTTCTTT
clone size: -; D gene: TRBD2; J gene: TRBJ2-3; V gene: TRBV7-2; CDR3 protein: CASSVGLAGAPSTDTQYF; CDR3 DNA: TGTGCCAGCTCCGTGGGACTAGCGGGAGCCCCTAGCACAGATACGCAGTATTTT
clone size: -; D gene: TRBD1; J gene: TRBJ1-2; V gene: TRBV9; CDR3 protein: CASSATGTVLYGYTF; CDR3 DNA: TGTGCCAGCAGCGCGACCGGGACAGTCCTTTATGGCTACACCTTC
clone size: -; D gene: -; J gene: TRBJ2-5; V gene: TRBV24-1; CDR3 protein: CATSGRTGGVEETQYF; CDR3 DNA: TGTGCCACCAGTGGGCGGACCGGAGGGGTTGAGGAGACCCAGTACTTC
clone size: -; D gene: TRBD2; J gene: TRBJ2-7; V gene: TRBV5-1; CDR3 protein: CASSLDGGRAWEQYF; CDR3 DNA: TGCGCCAGCAGCTTGGACGGCGGGAGGGCCTGGGAGCAGTACTTC
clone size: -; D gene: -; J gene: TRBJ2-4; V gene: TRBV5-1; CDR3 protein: CASSLEGVGFNIQYF; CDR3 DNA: TGCGCCAGCAGCTTGGAGGGAGTTGGGTTTAACATTCAGTACTTC
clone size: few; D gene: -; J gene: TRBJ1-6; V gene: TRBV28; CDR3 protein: CASSLRGYRSPLHF; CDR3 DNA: TGTGCCAGCAGTTTACGGGGGTATAGATCACCCCTCCACTTT
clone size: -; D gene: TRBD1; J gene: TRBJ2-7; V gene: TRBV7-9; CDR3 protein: CASSFGTTDRDEQYF; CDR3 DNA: TGTGCCAGCAGCTTCGGAACGACTGACAGGGACGAGCAGTACTTC
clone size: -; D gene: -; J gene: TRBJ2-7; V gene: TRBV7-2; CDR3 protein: CASSSAGLYEQYF; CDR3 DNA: TGTGCCAGCAGCTCGGCTGGACTCTACGAGCAGTACTTC
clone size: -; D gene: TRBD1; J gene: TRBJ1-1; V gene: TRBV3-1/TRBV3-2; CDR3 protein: CASSRTGKESSEAFF; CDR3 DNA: TGTGCCAGCAGCAGGACAGGGAAGGAGAGTAGTGAAGCTTTCTTT
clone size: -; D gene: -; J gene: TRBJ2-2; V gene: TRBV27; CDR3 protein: CASTANTGELFF; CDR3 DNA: TGTGCCAGCACCGCGAACACCGGGGAGCTGTTTTTT
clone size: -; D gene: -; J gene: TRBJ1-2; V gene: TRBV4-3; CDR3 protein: CASSQDLNRADYGYTF; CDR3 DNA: TGCGCCAGCAGCCAAGATTTAAACAGGGCGGACTATGGCTACACCTTC